These T cell receptor beta chains were read from a single sample in a study of vaccination effects on CD4 cells after COVID-19. TCRdb's copy holds only in-frame clones and misses some; the assay was immunoSEQ multiplex PCR. Seen here are roughly 16,000 clones, roughly three quarters observed once, and the top ten hold 18%. What these receptors recognize is not known. The sequences come from CD4+ T cells from PBMCs cultured with HCoV-NL63 spike peptides, collected after COVID-19 vaccination. The receptors stem from a human donor who received a COVID-19 vaccine. CDR3s include the opening cysteine and the closing phenylalanine or tryptophan. D genes are given only for firm matches. The size of a clone is reported for some rows only, either as once, few or many, or as a class for expanded clones.

TGTGCCATCAGTGAGGTAAAGGGGGCGAGCAATCAGCCCCAGCATTTT	CAISEVKGASNQPQHF	TRBJ1-5	NA	TRBD1	TRBV10-3
TGTGCCAGCAGCACAGGGTTCACTGAAGCTTTCTTT	CASSTGFTEAFF	TRBJ1-1	few	NA	TRBV6-2/TRBV6-3
TGTGCCACCAGCAGGCAGGGGGTAAATCAGCCCCAGCATTTT	CATSRQGVNQPQHF	TRBJ1-5	NA	TRBD1	TRBV15
TGTGCCAGCAGCTTAGGAGGCTACAATGAAAAACTGTTTTTT	CASSLGGYNEKLFF	TRBJ1-4	NA	NA	TRBV7-9
TGTGCCAGCAGCCGAGCGGGAGGGGACAATGAGCAGTTCTTC	CASSRAGGDNEQFF	TRBJ2-1	NA	TRBD2	TRBV6-2/TRBV6-3
TGTGCCAGCAGTTTAAACTCCGGGGGAAGCACCGGGGAGCTGTTTTTT	CASSLNSGGSTGELFF	TRBJ2-2	NA	NA	TRBV27
TGTGCCAGTAGCCGGACAGATCTTCGCACAGATACGCAGTATTTT	CASSRTDLRTDTQYF	TRBJ2-3	NA	NA	TRBV19
TGTGCCAGCACCCAACAGGGTAGGGGCTCACCCCTCCACTTT	CASTQQGRGSPLHF	TRBJ1-6	NA	NA	TRBV6-5
TGTGCTATGGGAGGGAACTATGGCTACACCTTC	CAMGGNYGYTF	TRBJ1-2	NA	NA	TRBV18
TGTGCTAGTGGTTTGGTGTTGGGGGGAAGCATGAACACTGAAGCTTTCTTT	CASGLVLGGSMNTEAFF	TRBJ1-1	NA	NA	TRBV12-5
TGTGCCAGTAGATATAGACAGGGAATCTATGGCTACACCTTC	CASRYRQGIYGYTF	TRBJ1-2	NA	TRBD1	TRBV19
TGTGCCAGCAGTTACTCGGGGACAGGCGTGCAAGAGACCCAGTACTTC	CASSYSGTGVQETQYF	TRBJ2-5	NA	TRBD1	TRBV6-5
TGTGCCAGCAGTTACTCGACTGGTTCCGGAAGTGGCTACACCTTC	CASSYSTGSGSGYTF	TRBJ1-2	NA	NA	TRBV6-6
TGTGCCAGCAGTAACGCACAGGGGGCGGGTGGCTACACCTTC	CASSNAQGAGGYTF	TRBJ1-2	NA	TRBD1	TRBV6-6
TGTGCCAGCAGCCAAGAACGGACTAGCGGGATTAATGAGCAGTTCTTC	CASSQERTSGINEQFF	TRBJ2-1	NA	TRBD2	TRBV3-1/TRBV3-2
TGTGCCAGCAGGGAATCGGTGGCCCTAGCCAAAAACATTCAGTACTTC	CASRESVALAKNIQYF	TRBJ2-4	NA	NA	TRBV7-2
TGTGCCAGCAGCCCGACACAGGGAACCCGCTACGAGCAGTACTTC	CASSPTQGTRYEQYF	TRBJ2-7	once	NA	TRBV9
TGTGCCAGCAGCTTAATGAGCGGGAGTTCCTACGAGCAGTACTTC	CASSLMSGSSYEQYF	TRBJ2-7	few	TRBD2	TRBV7-9
TGTGCCAGCTCCCCGGGGGAAGCAGATACGCAGTATTTT	CASSPGEADTQYF	TRBJ2-3	NA	NA	TRBV18
TGTGCCAGCAGTCGACTAGCGGGGGACCCTAGACTCAGCACAGATACGCAGTATTTT	CASSRLAGDPRLSTDTQYF	TRBJ2-3	NA	TRBD2	TRBV27
TGTGCCAGCGTTCCGTCGACAGCTAACTATGGCTACACCTTC	CASVPSTANYGYTF	TRBJ1-2	NA	NA	TRBV6-5
TGTGCCAGCAGCAGGCCCGGGAGCACTGAAGCTTTCTTT	CASSRPGSTEAFF	TRBJ1-1	NA	NA	TRBV5-4